The clone carrying this TCR beta chain was observed at least ten times. Its antigen remains unknown. This CDR3 comprises 15 residues. Unmatched junction bases numbered 4, after V lost 4 bases and J lost 6 bases. Per germline, CDR1 MRHNA and CDR2 SNTAGT. These data are taken from a study of T-cell reconstitution after alpha-beta-depleted transplantation in children. Study-wide results and caveats: Diversity and T-cell counts at one year after transplant derived mostly from new T cells.

The TCRbeta library was prepared with unique molecular identifiers. TCRdb processed the PCR reads anew with MiXCR; each CDR3 protein has one entry. The sample lists about 600,000 distinct CDR3 sequences; roughly 13% were seen once. The chain joins TRBV6-4 to TRBJ2-1; 12 bases agree with TRBD2. The sequences come from PBMCs, mostly from graft donor cells, collected 360 days after TCRalphabeta/CD19-depleted stem cell transplant. This TCR came from a male patient between 10 and 17 years old who had a stem cell transplant for acute myeloid leukemia, so the T cells may come from the graft donor. CDR3 sequence (DNA): TGTGCCAGCAGTGCACTAGCGGGAGGTCCCAATGAGCAGTTCTTC. Translating gives CASSALAGGPNEQFF.